The 23 T cell receptor beta chains given below trace back to one sample, sequenced in a study of blood T cell repertoires in COVID-19. Assay used: immunoSEQ multiplex PCR; TCRdb lists only in-frame clones, some missing. Among over 130,000 clones listed, 60% to 80% were seen once. Sequencing was performed on PBMCs or T cells enriched from blood (not recorded which). These receptors were obtained from a woman aged 45 to 65 who had recovered from COVID-19.

This clone was observed at least ten times. The chain's CDR3 is CASSLAGASDEQFF. The CDR3 bases are TGTGCCAGCAGCTTAGCAGGGGCGAGCGATGAGCAGTTCTTC. This chain joins TRBV7-3 and TRBJ2-1; D perhaps matches TRBD1 (6 bases). Germline V gene data show CDR1 as SGHTA and CDR2 as FQGTGA. The CDR3 is 14 amino acids. Trimming cost V 2 bases and J 8 bases, with 13 bases left between them.

The chain joins TRBV28 to TRBJ2-1; 10 nucleotides line up with TRBD1. Germline values: CDR1 MDHEN, CDR2 SYDVKM. J lost 8 bases, V lost 7 bases, and 14 bases had no gene match. The CDR3 loop spans 16 amino acids. The CDR3, as DNA: TGTGCCAGCAACAAGGCCGGACAGGGGGGGGTTGATGAGCAGTTCTTC. Residues: CASNKAGQGGVDEQFF.

V usage is TRBV28 and J usage is TRBJ1-6; weak D call: TRBD1 (6 bases). CDR3 length: 17 amino acids. Trimming shortened V by 5 bases and J by 0 bases, and 14 bases separated the two germline ends. CDR1 is MDHEN and CDR2 is SYDVKM in the germline V gene. For the CDR3, the DNA is TGTGCCAGCAGTACACGTACAGGGCACTCCTATAATTCACCCCTCCACTTT. It codes for CASSTRTGHSYNSPLHF.

V is TRBV27 and J is TRBJ1-1; 11 bases fit TRBD1. CDR3 length: 15 amino acids. V was pared by 6 bases and J by 4 bases, with 7 bases of the junction left unmatched. The V gene's germline CDR1 is MNHEY and CDR2 SMNVEV (reference sequence). DNA for the CDR3: TGTGCCAGCAGCCGGGACAGGGGGGCGGGCACTGAAGCTTTCTTT. Its translation: CASSRDRGAGTEAFF.

The chain joins TRBV5-1 to TRBJ2-1; D gene unclear. V lost 2 bases, J lost 9 bases, and 24 bases lay in between. Germline CDR1 SGHRS, CDR2 YFSETQ. This CDR3 spans 17 amino acids. The CDR3 is CASSLGTASESLAEQFF. The CDR3 region has the DNA TGCGCCAGCAGCTTAGGTACAGCATCAGAGTCCCTCGCTGAGCAGTTCTTC.

V usage is TRBV5-1 and J usage is TRBJ2-3, with a tentative D call TRBD2 (6 bases). The V gene lost 4 bases and the J gene lost 8 bases, with 26 bases spanning the gap. The CDR3 covers 17 residues. The germline V gene has CDR1 SGHRS and CDR2 YFSETQ. CDR3 in amino acids: CASSPAPSASAAGTQYF. Written as DNA, the CDR3 is TGCGCCAGCAGCCCCGCACCATCAGCTAGCGCCGCGGGTACGCAGTATTTT.

The rearrangement links TRBV5-1 to TRBJ1-2; 7 nucleotides align to TRBD1. V gave up 4 bases and J gave up 5 bases; unmatched junction bases: 8. This CDR3 is built from 14 residues. The germline V gene has CDR1 SGHRS and CDR2 YFSETQ. Here the CDR3 DNA reads TGCGCCAGCAGCCCGCGGGACAGTTTATATGGCTACACCTTC. This translates into CASSPRDSLYGYTF.

The rearrangement uses TRBV11-2 and TRBJ1-3; D is uncertain. The CDR3 runs to 15 residues. Trimming stripped 0 bases from V and 3 bases from J, with 9 bases between. Germline V gene lookup returns CDR1 SGHAT and CDR2 FQNNGV. The chain's CDR3 is CASSLDSRVGNTIYF. For the CDR3, the DNA is TGTGCCAGCAGCTTAGATTCTCGGGTTGGAAACACCATATATTTT.

This chain connects TRBV6-1 to TRBJ1-3; possibly TRBD1 for D (6 bases). V was clipped by 0 bases and J by 4 bases, with 10 bases between them. Germline CDR1 and CDR2: MNHNS and SASEGT. The CDR3 length is 15 residues. The CDR3 sequence: CASSEAGGRGNTIYF. CDR3 DNA: TGTGCCAGCAGTGAAGCCGGGGGGCGAGGAAACACCATATATTTT.

DNA for the CDR3: TGTGCCACCAGCGTTTCGACTAGCGGGAGGACTGGAGATACGCAGTATTTT. As protein: CATSVSTSGRTGDTQYF. The rearrangement uses TRBV24-1 and TRBJ2-3, with 13 nucleotides matching TRBD2. The V gene end was trimmed by 7 bases and the J gene end by 5 bases; junction bases not matched to a gene: 11. The CDR3 loop spans 17 amino acids. Germline assignment: CDR1 KGHDR and CDR2 SFDVKD.

The chain links TRBV19 to TRBJ2-2; TRBD2 aligns across 9 bases. V shed 7 bases, J shed 8 bases, and the junction held 8 bases outside the gene matches. This CDR3 has 14 residues. Germline lookup yields CDR1 LNHDA and CDR2 SQIVND (reference sequence). CDR3 protein: CASNGGRAAGELFF. DNA for the CDR3: TGTGCCAGTAACGGCGGGAGGGCCGCGGGGGAGCTGTTTTTT. Combining the CDR3 with reference TRBV19 and TRBJ2-2 gives the whole variable domain DGGITQSPKYLFRKEGQNVTLSCEQNLNHDAMYWYRQDPGQGLRLIYYSQIVNDFQKGDIAEGYSVSREKKESFPLTVTSAQKNPTAFYLCASNGGRAAGELFFGEGSRLTVL.

V and J are TRBV3-1 (or the pseudogene TRBV3-2) and TRBJ2-2; a weak D match, TRBD2 (6 bases). Germline CDR1 and CDR2: LGHDT and YNNKEL (reference sequence). CDR3 length: 16 amino acids. V gave up 1 base and J gave up 1 base, with 10 bases separating them. CDR3 in amino acids: CASSQAGGMNTGELFF. The CDR3 region has the DNA TGTGCCAGCAGCCAAGCCGGCGGGATGAACACCGGGGAGCTGTTTTTT.

The chain employs TRBV11-3 and TRBJ2-4; 9 positions match TRBD2. This CDR3 contains 17 residues. The trim removed 2 bases at V and 3 bases at J, leaving 8 bases unmatched. Germline lookup yields CDR1 SGHNT and CDR2 YENEEA. For the CDR3, the DNA is TGTGCCAGCAGCTTACTTCGCGGGGGGGCTGACAAAAACATTCAGTACTTC. Protein product: CASSLLRGGADKNIQYF.

V gene TRBV6-5 combines with J gene TRBJ1-2, with 7 nucleotides matching TRBD1. This CDR3 has 13 residues. CDR1 and CDR2 (germline): MNHEY, SVGAGI. The V gene end was trimmed by 7 bases and the J gene end by 5 bases; junction bases not matched to a gene: 7. The CDR3 protein is CASKIPGQYGYTF. DNA of the CDR3: TGTGCCAGCAAAATCCCGGGACAGTATGGCTACACCTTC.

This chain connects TRBV2 to TRBJ1-6; possibly TRBD1 for D (6 bases). The CDR3 sequence is 16 residues long. CDR1 is SNHLY, CDR2 FYNNEI, per germline. Trimming removed 0 bases from V and 6 bases from J, with 12 bases in between. CDR3 in amino acids: CASSEAHGQSNSPLHF. For the CDR3, the DNA is TGTGCCAGCAGTGAAGCGCATGGACAGTCTAATTCACCCCTCCACTTT.

The chain has TRBV28 and TRBJ2-7; D unclear. Germline V gives CDR1 MDHEN, CDR2 SYDVKM. The CDR3 loop spans 11 amino acids. V gave up 4 bases and J gave up 7 bases, with 8 bases separating them. CDR3 loop: CASSSTWEQYF. The CDR3 coding sequence is TGTGCCAGCAGTTCCACTTGGGAGCAGTACTTC.

The gene calls are TRBV2 and TRBJ1-2, with 10 bases fitting TRBD1. V gave up 11 bases and J gave up 3 bases; unmatched junction bases: 3. Germline V gives CDR1 SNHLY, CDR2 FYNNEI. The CDR3 covers 12 residues. The CDR3 loop is CAGGQGDYGYTF. CDR3 nucleotides: TGTGCCGGCGGACAGGGGGACTATGGCTACACCTTC.

This sequence joins TRBV4-1 and TRBJ1-1; 7 bases match TRBD1. The CDR3 is 15 residues long. Germline V lookup: CDR1 MGHRA, CDR2 YSYEKL. V was clipped by 4 bases and J by 4 bases; unmatched bases: 9. This CDR3 is CASSPAIDRVTEAFF. DNA of the CDR3: TGCGCCAGCAGCCCCGCGATTGACAGGGTCACTGAAGCTTTCTTT.

CDR3 amino acids: CASSPWDRAEYGYTF. DNA of the CDR3: TGTGCCAGCAGTCCGTGGGACAGGGCGGAGTATGGCTACACCTTC. The J gene is TRBJ1-2, the V gene TRBV27, with TRBD1 matching 9 bases. The CDR3 has 15 residues. Trimming took 5 bases from V and 5 from J; bases not matched to a gene: 9. Germline-derived CDR1 and CDR2 are MNHEY and SMNVEV (reference sequence).

This chain joins TRBV30 and TRBJ1-1; D is unclear. Trimming took off 5 bases at V and 3 bases at J, with 13 bases between the two ends. This CDR3 has 13 residues. Germline lookup yields CDR1 GTSNPN and CDR2 SVGIG (reference sequence). The CDR3 coding sequence is TGTGCCTGGTCCCGGTGGTCGGACACTGAAGCTTTCTTT. Protein product: CAWSRWSDTEAFF.

V usage is TRBV5-1 and J usage is TRBJ1-4; no reliable D call. Germline loops: CDR1 SGHRS, CDR2 YFSETQ. This CDR3 comprises 13 residues. Trimming stripped 7 bases from V and 8 bases from J, with 15 bases between. The CDR3 region is CASSLPSGEKLFF. DNA of the CDR3: TGCGCCAGCTCCCTCCCTTCAGGAGAAAAACTGTTTTTT.

This clone was observed a single time. The chain employs TRBV2 and TRBJ2-5; a possible D gene is TRBD2 (5 bases). V was trimmed by 2 bases and J by 4 bases, leaving 11 bases between them. The CDR3 loop spans 14 amino acids. CDR1 and CDR2 (germline): SNHLY, FYNNEI. The CDR3: CASSEYPGGETQYF. The CDR3 bases are TGTGCCAGCAGTGAATACCCCGGAGGAGAGACCCAGTACTTC.

The chain combines TRBV5-1 with TRBJ1-1; no definite D call. This CDR3 comprises 16 residues. In germline, CDR1 is SGHRS, CDR2 YFSETQ. The ends were cut back, 0 bases at V and 0 bases at J, with 12 bases in the middle. The chain's CDR3 is CASSLGVSGLNTEAFF. CDR3 DNA sequence: TGCGCCAGCAGCTTGGGGGTATCAGGTTTGAACACTGAAGCTTTCTTT.